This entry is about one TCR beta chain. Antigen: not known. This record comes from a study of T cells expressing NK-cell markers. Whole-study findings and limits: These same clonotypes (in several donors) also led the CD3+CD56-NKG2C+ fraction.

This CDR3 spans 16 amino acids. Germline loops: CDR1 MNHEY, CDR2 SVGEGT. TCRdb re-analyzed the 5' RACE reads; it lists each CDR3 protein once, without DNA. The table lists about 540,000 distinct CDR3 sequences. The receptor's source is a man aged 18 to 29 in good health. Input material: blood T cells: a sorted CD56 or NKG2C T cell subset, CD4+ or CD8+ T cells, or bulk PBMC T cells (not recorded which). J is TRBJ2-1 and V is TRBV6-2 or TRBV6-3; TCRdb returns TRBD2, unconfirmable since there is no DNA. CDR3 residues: CASSFRTSGSENEQFF.